The clone carrying this T cell receptor (beta chain) was detected many times. With listed TCR primers and previously described methods, bulk TCR libraries were prepared. In TCRdb, the PCR reads were re-called with MiXCR into one record per CDR3 protein. The sample records about 640,000 distinct CDR3 sequences, about 20% being singletons. The data were taken from a study of molecular identifiers for immune sequencing clone quantification. The CDR3 length is 15 residues. J lost 6 bases, V lost 6 bases, and 10 bases had no gene match. CDR1 is SEHNR, CDR2 FQNEAQ, per germline (reference sequence). This chain connects TRBV7-9 to TRBJ1-5, with 8 positions matching TRBD1. Input material: naive CD8+ T cells from blood, with Jurkat cell RNA spiked in. Subset reported: FACS-sorted CD8+CD4-CCR7+CD45RA+ naive T cells. This TCR was recovered from a human donor in good health. Some libraries in this study had Jurkat cell RNA spiked in. CDR3 region: CASSSDRESGQPQHF. CDR3 sequence (DNA): TGTGCCAGCAGTTCGGACAGGGAATCGGGTCAGCCCCAGCATTTT.